Listed below are T cell receptor beta chains from one sample, sequenced in a study of blood T cell repertoires in COVID-19. Libraries were prepared by immunoSEQ multiplex PCR; TCRdb keeps only in-frame clonotypes and omits some of them. The table lists around 220,000 clones, 70% to 90% of them singletons. Sequences were obtained from PBMCs or T cells enriched from blood (not recorded which). All receptors come from a woman between 50 and 59 years old with acute COVID-19. Both conserved end residues are part of each CDR3. A D gene is named only where the DNA matches it firmly. Where a row states a size, it is once, few, many or the class of an expanded clone; other rows omit it.

D | J | V | size | CDR3 | DNA
TRBD1 | TRBJ1-2 | TRBV28 | . | CASRVGTGRGYTF | TGTGCCAGCAGAGTCGGGACAGGGAGAGGCTACACCTTC
TRBD1 | TRBJ1-1 | TRBV28 | . | CASSLDRATEAFF | TGTGCCAGCAGTCTGGACAGGGCCACTGAAGCTTTCTTT
TRBD2 | TRBJ2-7 | TRBV4-1 | . | CASSQGSGRAYEQYF | TGCGCCAGCAGCCAAGGTAGCGGGAGGGCCTACGAGCAGTACTTC
TRBD2 | TRBJ2-2 | TRBV4-1 | few | CASRLAGGPNTGELFF | TGCGCCAGCAGGCTAGCGGGAGGGCCGAACACCGGGGAGCTGTTTTTT
. | TRBJ1-5 | TRBV21-1 | . | CASSMDRKQSNQPQHF | TGTGCCAGCAGCATGGACAGGAAACAGAGCAATCAGCCCCAGCATTTT
TRBD1 | TRBJ1-5 | TRBV2 | . | CASTGQGAPNQPQHF | TGTGCCAGCACCGGACAGGGGGCGCCAAATCAGCCCCAGCATTTT
TRBD1 | TRBJ1-3 | TRBV18 | . | CASSPFPRGRGGNTIYF | TGTGCCAGCTCACCCTTCCCGAGGGGGCGCGGTGGAAACACCATATATTTT
TRBD2 | TRBJ2-5 | TRBV28 | . | CASSLLAGVETQYF | TGTGCCAGCAGTTTACTAGCGGGAGTTGAGACCCAGTACTTC
TRBD1 | TRBJ2-1 | TRBV6-5 | few | CASSYLGQGVSGEQFF | TGTGCCAGCAGTTACCTTGGACAGGGAGTGAGCGGTGAGCAGTTCTTC
. | TRBJ2-1 | TRBV9 | . | CASSVQAGHNEQFF | TGTGCCAGCAGCGTACAAGCGGGTCACAATGAGCAGTTCTTC
. | TRBJ2-1 | TRBV6-4 | . | CASSFNNEQFF | TGTGCCAGCAGTTTTAACAATGAGCAGTTCTTC
. | TRBJ2-5 | TRBV5-1 | . | CASRRDFQETQYF | TGCGCCAGCAGGCGGGACTTCCAAGAGACCCAGTACTTC
TRBD1 | TRBJ1-2 | TRBV19 | few | CASRTTGVRGYTF | TGTGCCAGTAGGACGACAGGGGTTAGGGGCTACACCTTC
. | TRBJ1-1 | TRBV7-8 | few | CASSLFPGGGMNTEAFF | TGTGCCAGCAGCTTATTCCCGGGTGGAGGCATGAACACTGAAGCTTTCTTT
. | TRBJ2-1 | TRBV6-5 | once | CASSGSQQYNEQFF | TGTGCCAGCAGCGGGTCTCAACAATACAATGAGCAGTTCTTC
. | TRBJ2-1 | TRBV11-2 | . | CASSLVSQGNEQFF | TGTGCCAGCAGCTTAGTTAGCCAAGGCAATGAGCAGTTCTTC
. | TRBJ1-2 | TRBV28 | . | CASRPPGEAGGYTF | TGTGCCAGCAGACCCCCCGGGGAGGCTGGTGGCTACACCTTC
. | TRBJ1-6 | TRBV4-2 | . | CASSQARRLNSPLHF | TGTGCCAGCAGCCAAGCCCGCAGGCTAAATTCACCCCTCCACTTT
. | TRBJ2-1 | TRBV28 | once | CASSTGERSYNEQFF | TGTGCCAGCAGCACGGGGGAACGGTCCTACAATGAGCAGTTCTTC
TRBD1 | TRBJ2-7 | TRBV18 | . | CASSSRDSDEQYF | TGTGCCAGCTCATCCAGGGACAGCGACGAGCAGTACTTC
TRBD1 | TRBJ2-1 | TRBV28 | . | CASSLRHRGPPGNEQFF | TGTGCCAGCAGTTTAAGGCACAGGGGACCTCCGGGGAATGAGCAGTTCTTC
. | TRBJ2-3 | TRBV11-3 | . | CASSHLAGTTDTQYF | TGTGCCAGCAGCCACCTCGCGGGGACCACAGATACGCAGTATTTT
. | TRBJ2-3 | TRBV5-1 | . | CASSLGLAGPTDTQYF | TGCGCCAGCAGCTTGGGCCTTGCAGGGCCCACAGATACGCAGTATTTT
TRBD1 | TRBJ1-3 | TRBV7-2 | . | CASSPWAPNRGYGNTIYF | TGTGCCAGCAGCCCATGGGCCCCCAACAGGGGGTATGGAAACACCATATATTTT
. | TRBJ2-7 | TRBV10-3 | . | CAISESQSTNYEQYF | TGTGCCATCAGTGAGTCGCAGTCCACCAACTACGAGCAGTACTTC
. | TRBJ1-6 | TRBV5-1 | . | CASSSTGGGQMNNSPLHF | TGCGCCAGCAGCTCCACTGGGGGCGGGCAGATGAATAATTCACCCCTCCACTTT
TRBD2 | TRBJ2-2 | TRBV5-1 | . | CASKEPSGTGELFF | TGCGCCAGCAAGGAGCCTAGCGGGACCGGGGAGCTGTTTTTT
. | TRBJ2-2 | TRBV24-1 | . | CATSVAEARGELFF | TGTGCCACCAGTGTGGCGGAGGCTCGCGGGGAGCTGTTTTTT
TRBD1 | TRBJ1-1 | TRBV5-1 | . | CASSHSPGQGARNTEAFF | TGCGCCAGCAGCCACTCTCCGGGACAGGGGGCGAGGAACACTGAAGCTTTCTTT
. | TRBJ2-7 | TRBV27 | . | CASSLSGVNYEQYF | TGTGCCAGCAGTTTGTCGGGAGTAAACTACGAGCAGTACTTC
. | TRBJ1-1 | TRBV18 | . | CASSPALGGKAEAFF | TGTGCCAGCTCACCGGCCCTGGGGGGGAAAGCTGAAGCTTTCTTT
TRBD1 | TRBJ1-2 | TRBV3-1/TRBV3-2 | once | CASSISGTGEFYGYTF | TGTGCCAGCAGCATTAGCGGGACAGGGGAATTCTATGGCTACACCTTC
TRBD2 | TRBJ2-2 | TRBV28 | . | CASSLRTSGRIGELFF | TGTGCCAGCAGTCTTCGGACTAGCGGGAGGATCGGGGAGCTGTTTTTT